A single sample is the source of the 5 T cell receptor beta chains below, sequenced in a study of T cell responses to AZD1222 COVID-19 vaccine. Libraries were prepared by immunoSEQ multiplex PCR; TCRdb keeps only in-frame clonotypes and omits some of them. The sample lists over 60,000 clones; roughly 84% were seen once. The sequencing used peripheral blood, collected on day 0 of AZD1222 vaccination. These receptors originate from an adult in good health.

This clone was detected a few times. This chain connects TRBV6-5 to TRBJ2-7, with TRBD2 matching over 9 bases. V shed 4 bases and J 3 bases; nucleotides not matched to a gene: 10. Germline V gene lookup returns CDR1 MNHEY and CDR2 SVGAGI. The CDR3 is 16 amino acids. The CDR3 spells CASSSHSGGKRYEQYF. The CDR3 DNA reads as TGTGCCAGCAGTTCTCATAGCGGGGGAAAACGCTACGAGCAGTACTTC.

The rearrangement links TRBV7-9 to TRBJ1-1; no firm D call. The V gene's germline CDR1 is SEHNR and CDR2 FQNEAQ (reference sequence). The ends were cut back, 1 base at V and 6 bases at J, with 12 bases in the middle. This CDR3 has 14 residues. DNA for the CDR3: TGTGCCAGCAGCTTAGAAGTCTCGTTAGCTGAAGCTTTCTTT. Translation gives CASSLEVSLAEAFF.

The genes are TRBV2 and TRBJ2-7, with a possible D match to TRBD1 (6 bases). The germline gives CDR1 SNHLY, CDR2 FYNNEI. Trimming cost V 6 bases and J 5 bases, with 20 bases left between them. The CDR3 sequence is 15 residues long. CDR3: CASRAPETGVHEQYF. The DNA for the CDR3 is TGTGCCAGCAGGGCCCCAGAGACAGGAGTTCACGAGCAGTACTTC.

The CDR3 is CASSGGTGGKVGSPLHF. The CDR3 coding sequence is TGTGCCAGCAGTGGAGGGACAGGGGGGAAAGTAGGCTCACCCCTCCACTTT. V usage is TRBV25-1 and J usage is TRBJ1-6; 11 nucleotides agree with TRBD1. Germline CDR1 and CDR2: MGHDK and SYGVNS. V shed 4 bases and J 10 bases; nucleotides not matched to a gene: 12. The CDR3 totals 17 residues.

The chain employs TRBV10-1 and TRBJ2-3, with a tentative D call TRBD1 (7 bases). Trimming took 4 bases from V and 6 from J, leaving 20 bases between them. This CDR3 has 16 residues. Germline values: CDR1 WNHNN, CDR2 SYGVQD (reference sequence). The CDR3 nucleotides are TGCGCCAGCAGTGCGGTTTCGCAGGGGGGTTCGGATACGCAGTATTTT. It translates to CASSAVSQGGSDTQYF.